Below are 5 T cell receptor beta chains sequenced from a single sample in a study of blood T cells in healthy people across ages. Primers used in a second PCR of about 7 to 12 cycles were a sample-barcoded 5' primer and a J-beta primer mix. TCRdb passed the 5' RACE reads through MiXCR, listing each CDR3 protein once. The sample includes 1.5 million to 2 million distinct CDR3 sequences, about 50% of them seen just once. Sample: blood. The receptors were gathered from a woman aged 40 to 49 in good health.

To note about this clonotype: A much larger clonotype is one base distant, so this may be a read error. The CDR3 bases are TGCAGTGCTCAGACCGGGGACGGGTCCTACGAGCAGTTCTTC. Translation gives CSAQTGDGSYEQFF. The V gene is TRBV20-1, the J gene TRBJ2-1; the D call may be TRBD1 or TRBD2 (5 bases each). V lost 5 bases to trimming and J lost 10 bases, with 21 bases between them. This CDR3 contains 14 residues. Per germline, CDR1 DFQATT and CDR2 SNEGSKA (reference sequence).

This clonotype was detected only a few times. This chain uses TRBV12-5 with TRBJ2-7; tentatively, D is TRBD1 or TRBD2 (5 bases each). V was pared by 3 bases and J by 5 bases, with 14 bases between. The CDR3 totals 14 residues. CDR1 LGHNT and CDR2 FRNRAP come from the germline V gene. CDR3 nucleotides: TGTGCTAGTGGTTTAGGCAGGGACCTCCACGAGCAGTACTTC. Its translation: CASGLGRDLHEQYF.

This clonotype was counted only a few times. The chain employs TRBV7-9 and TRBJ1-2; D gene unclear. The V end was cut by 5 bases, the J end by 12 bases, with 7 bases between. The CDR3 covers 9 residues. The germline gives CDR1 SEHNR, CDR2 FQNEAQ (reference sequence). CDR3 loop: CASSAHHTF. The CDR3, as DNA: TGTGCCAGCAGCGCTCACCACACCTTC.

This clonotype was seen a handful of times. For the CDR3, the DNA is TGTGCCAGCAGCTTAGTAGGCGCAGGACGGATTTTTTACAATGAGCAGTTCTTC. As protein: CASSLVGAGRIFYNEQFF. This rearrangement joins TRBV7-9 to TRBJ2-1; D is unclear. Germline V gives CDR1 SEHNR, CDR2 FQNEAQ (reference sequence). V was pared by 1 base and J by 4 bases, with 20 bases between. The CDR3 is 18 residues long.

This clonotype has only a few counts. In DNA, the CDR3 is TGTGCCAGCAGTCGACAGCCCAATCAGCCCCAGCATTTT. As protein: CASSRQPNQPQHF. V is TRBV6-5 and J is TRBJ1-5; a possible D gene is TRBD1 (5 bases). V lost 5 bases and J 3 bases, leaving 8 bases between the germline ends. The CDR3 runs 13 residues. CDR1 and CDR2 from the germline V gene are MNHEY and SVGAGI.